These 15 T cell receptor beta chains share one sample of origin, sequenced in a study of monozygotic twins with inflammatory bowel disease. Following a re-call of the 5' RACE reads, TCRdb has one entry per CDR3 protein and lacks DNA. The listing contains 200,000 to 250,000 distinct CDR3 sequences. Sequencing used blood. These receptors came from a human donor with ulcerative colitis or Crohn's disease, or a healthy co-twin of an affected twin (not recorded which).

This sequence joins TRBV12-3 or TRBV12-4 and TRBJ2-2. CDR3 length equals 15 residues. CDR3 residues: CASSTSGRNTGELFF.

The chain employs TRBV20-1 and TRBJ2-2. Germline CDR1 is DFQATT and CDR2 is SNEGSKA (reference sequence). The CDR3 spans 15 residues. This chain's CDR3 is CSASVGSRNTGELFF.

This sequence joins TRBV12-3 or TRBV12-4 and TRBJ1-2; lacking DNA, the TRBD1 call made by TCRdb goes unchecked. The CDR3 totals 14 residues. The CDR3 sequence: CASSFDRGGYGYTF.

This rearrangement joins TRBV6-2 or TRBV6-3 to TRBJ1-1; TCRdb outputs TRBD1, but without DNA this stays unchecked. Per the germline V gene, CDR1 is MNHEY and CDR2 is SVGEGT. CDR3 length equals 18 residues. CDR3 residues: CASSRWERPTWENTEAFF.

V usage is TRBV12-3 or TRBV12-4 and J usage is TRBJ2-6; TCRdb's D gene call, TRBD1, goes unchecked for lack of DNA. CDR3 length: 15 amino acids. The CDR3 is CASSFTGQGANVLTF.

This chain links TRBV5-4 with TRBJ2-1; without DNA, the TCRdb call of TRBD1 cannot be checked. In germline, CDR1 is SGHNT, CDR2 YYREEE (reference sequence). The CDR3 extends over 17 amino acids. The CDR3 protein is CASSRFSLGGAYNEQFF. The full variable domain, with the rest looked up from reference TRBV5-4 and TRBJ2-1, is ETGVTQSPTHLIKTRGQQVTLRCSSQSGHNTVSWYQQALGQGPQFIFQYYREEENGRGNFPPRFSGLQFPNYSSELNVNALELDDSALYLCASSRFSLGGAYNEQFFGPGTRLTVL.

The chain couples TRBV4-1 to TRBJ1-5; TCRdb's D call, TRBD1, is unchecked because there is no DNA. Germline V gene data show CDR1 as MGHRA and CDR2 as YSYEKL. The CDR3 runs to 18 residues. The CDR3 reads CASSQDRVRGIRNQPQHF.

V is TRBV12-3 or TRBV12-4 and J is TRBJ1-1. This CDR3 comprises 13 residues. CDR3 in amino acids: CASSLAYNTEAFF.

The CDR3 sequence is CASSEFPHQANEKLFF. The chain couples TRBV6-1 to TRBJ1-4; TCRdb designates TRBD1, a call that cannot be tested without DNA. The CDR3 spans 16 residues. Germline CDR1 and CDR2: MNHNS and SASEGT.

The rearrangement uses TRBV7-8 and TRBJ1-4. Germline-derived CDR1 and CDR2 are SGHVS and FQNEAQ. The CDR3 runs to 13 residues. CDR3 in amino acids: CASSLAGDWQLFF.

The rearrangement uses TRBV5-6 and TRBJ2-7; TCRdb calls TRBD1, which cannot be checked without DNA. This CDR3 comprises 16 residues. Germline V gene data show CDR1 as SGHDT and CDR2 as YYEEEE. This CDR3 reads CASSPGTGQGGFEQYF.

The chain is built from TRBV19 and TRBJ1-1; TCRdb reports TRBD1, a call that lacks DNA to check it against. Germline CDR1 reads LNHDA; CDR2 reads SQIVND (reference sequence). The CDR3 extends over 13 amino acids. CDR3 residues: CASSHTGDTEAFF.

The V call is TRBV6-5, the J call TRBJ2-4; TCRdb selects TRBD1, and the lack of DNA leaves this call unchecked. Germline CDR1 reads MNHEY; CDR2 reads SVGAGI. The CDR3 totals 13 residues. The CDR3 loop is CASLGGPGNIQYF.

The gene calls are TRBV20-1 and TRBJ2-6; TCRdb picks TRBD2, but there is no DNA to check that call. Germline V gene lookup returns CDR1 DFQATT and CDR2 SNEGSKA (reference sequence). The CDR3 is made up of 16 amino acids. The CDR3 reads CSALRGPSSGANVLTF.

The chain has TRBV20-1 and TRBJ2-3; TCRdb calls TRBD2, which cannot be checked without DNA. Per the germline V gene, CDR1 is DFQATT and CDR2 is SNEGSKA (reference sequence). CDR3 size: 15 residues. The CDR3 reads CSAAGDWIGTDTQYF.